Reported below is one T cell receptor (beta chain). Its antigen is not known. TCRdb reprocessed the reads with MiXCR, giving one entry per CDR3 protein. The sample lists 45,000 to 75,000 distinct CDR3 sequences; approximately 36% were seen once. The V and J ends lost 5 bases and 6 bases respectively, with 20 bases between them. This CDR3 contains 15 residues. The germline CDR1 and CDR2 sequences are SGHTA and FQGNSA. This sample was included in a study of T cell repertoires in cytomegalovirus infection. This rearrangement joins TRBV7-2 to TRBJ2-7; D perhaps matches TRBD2 (6 bases). The sample comprised PBMCs, sequenced either directly or after in vitro stimulation (not recorded which). The clonotype originates from a human donor in good health (CMV status not recorded). Some clones in this sample may be carry-over from other donors' samples. CDR3 in amino acids: CASSLASPTGGEQYF. The CDR3 DNA sequence: TGTGCCAGCAGCCTGGCATCCCCCACCGGGGGCGAGCAGTACTTC. The complete variable domain, with remaining parts taken from reference TRBV7-2 and TRBJ2-7, reads GAGVSQSPSNKVTEKGKDVELRCDPISGHTALYWYRQSLGQGLEFLIYFQGNSAPDKSGLPSDRFSAERTGGSVSTLTIQRTQQEDSAVYLCASSLASPTGGEQYFGPGTRLTVT.